This T cell receptor beta chain was obtained from a study of PD-1 blockade in classical Hodgkin lymphoma. Study-wide findings and caveats: Only CD4+ TCR diversity, not CD8+, had risen significantly by C4D1. TCR diversity at baseline was reported to be reduced in newly diagnosed patients relative to healthy donors.

Trimming cost V 0 bases and J 2 bases, with 7 bases left between them. The CDR3 is made up of 14 amino acids. From germline, CDR1 is SGHDT and CDR2 YYEEEE. In every patient, relapse followed autologous stem cell transplantation, while exposure to brentuximab vedotin differed. As to this clone: What it binds is not known.

Sequencing was performed with immunoSEQ multiplex PCR; in TCRdb, only in-frame clones are kept and a portion is missing. Of about 37,000 clones in the sample, just over 75% were seen once. The chain links TRBV5-6 to TRBJ2-3, with a weak D call TRBD1 (5 bases). The sequence was obtained from a human donor with classical Hodgkin lymphoma. The sequencing here drew on peripheral blood mononuclear cells (PBMCs), taken before the second cycle of nivolumab. DNA for the CDR3: TGTGCCAGCAGCTTGGCAGGGAACACAGATACGCAGTATTTT. This codes for CASSLAGNTDTQYF.